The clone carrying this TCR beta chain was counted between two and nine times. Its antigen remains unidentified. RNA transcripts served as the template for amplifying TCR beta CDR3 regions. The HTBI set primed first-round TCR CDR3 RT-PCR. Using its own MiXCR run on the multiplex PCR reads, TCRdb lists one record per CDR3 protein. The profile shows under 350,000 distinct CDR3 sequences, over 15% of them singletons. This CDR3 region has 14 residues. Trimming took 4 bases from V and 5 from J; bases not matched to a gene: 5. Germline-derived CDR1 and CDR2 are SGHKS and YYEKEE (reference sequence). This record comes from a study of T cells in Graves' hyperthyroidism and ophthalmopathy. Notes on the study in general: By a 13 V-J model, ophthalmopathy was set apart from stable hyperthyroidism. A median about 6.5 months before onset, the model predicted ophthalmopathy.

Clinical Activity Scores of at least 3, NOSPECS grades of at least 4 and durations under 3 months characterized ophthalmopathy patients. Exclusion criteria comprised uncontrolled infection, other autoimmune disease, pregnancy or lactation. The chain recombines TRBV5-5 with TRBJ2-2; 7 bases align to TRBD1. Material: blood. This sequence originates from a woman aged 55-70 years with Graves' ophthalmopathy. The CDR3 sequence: CASSVDRPTGELFF. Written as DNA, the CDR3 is TGTGCCAGCAGCGTGGACAGGCCAACCGGGGAGCTGTTTTTT.